The TCR beta chain described here comes from a study of cytomegalovirus exposure and HLA in healthy donors. Across the whole study: Across 350 to 500 genotyped donors, over 70% landed in the Caucasian-associated ancestry cluster. Overall study results and limits: In a later analysis, HLA-associated TCR beta chains were more clonally expanded than equally common others. Association of a missense DCLRE1C variant with TCR beta V- and J-gene trimming was reported in a later analysis.

Donors consisted of healthy bone marrow donors. For this clone: What it binds is not known.

13 Jbeta primers and 60 Vbeta primers were used for the PCR. Libraries were prepared by immunoSEQ multiplex PCR; TCRdb keeps only in-frame clonotypes and omits some of them. The sample shows around 150,000 clones, and less than 3.5% sits with its ten largest clones. CDR1 SGHVS and CDR2 FNYEAQ come from the germline V gene. The CDR3 runs 14 residues. V shed 1 base and J 4 bases; nucleotides not matched to a gene: 0. This chain connects TRBV7-6 to TRBJ1-5, with 8 bases that match TRBD1. Sequencing was carried out using PBMCs. This TCR was recovered from a middle-aged man in good health and CMV-seronegative. The CDR3 DNA sequence: TGTGCCAGCAGCTTAGGGGACAGGAATCAGCCCCAGCATTTT. It encodes CASSLGDRNQPQHF.